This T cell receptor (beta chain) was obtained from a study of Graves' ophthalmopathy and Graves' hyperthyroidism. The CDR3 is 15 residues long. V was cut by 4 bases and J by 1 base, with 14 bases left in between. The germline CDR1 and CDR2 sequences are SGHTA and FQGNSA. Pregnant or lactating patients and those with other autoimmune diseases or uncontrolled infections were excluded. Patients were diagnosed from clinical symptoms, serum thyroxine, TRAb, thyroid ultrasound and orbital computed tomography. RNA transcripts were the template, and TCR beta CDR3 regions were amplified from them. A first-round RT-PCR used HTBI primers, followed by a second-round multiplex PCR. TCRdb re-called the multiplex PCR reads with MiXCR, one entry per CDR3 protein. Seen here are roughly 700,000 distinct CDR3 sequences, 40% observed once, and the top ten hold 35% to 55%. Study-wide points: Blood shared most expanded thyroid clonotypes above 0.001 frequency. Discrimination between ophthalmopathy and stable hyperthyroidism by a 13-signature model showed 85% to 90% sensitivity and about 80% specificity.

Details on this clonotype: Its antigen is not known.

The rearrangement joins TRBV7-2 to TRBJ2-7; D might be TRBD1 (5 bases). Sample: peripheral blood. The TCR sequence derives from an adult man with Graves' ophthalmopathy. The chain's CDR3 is CASSYALPGSYEQYF. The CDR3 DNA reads TGTGCCAGCAGCTACGCTCTACCAGGGTCCTACGAGCAGTACTTC.